A selection of T cell receptor beta chains follows, all from one sample in a study of blood T cell repertoires in COVID-19. This table comes from immunoSEQ multiplex PCR, and its TCRdb copy is limited to in-frame clones, with some not included. The sample shows about 120,000 clones, more than 75% of them seen only once. The specimen sequenced was peripheral blood. These receptors all come from a woman aged 50 to 60 with acute or convalescent COVID-19. Both conserved end residues are trimmed from each CDR3. The order of the fields is CDR3 protein, D gene, V gene, J gene, clone size. A D gene is named only where the DNA matches it firmly. A row's size may be missing; if present it is once, few, many or a size class.

ASSQGRPGLGYT	NA	TRBV4-2	TRBJ1-2	NA
ASRSPNTGELF	NA	TRBV19	TRBJ2-2	NA
ATSDLRGDQETQY	TRBD2	TRBV24-1	TRBJ2-5	NA
ASSLVGQGNTGELF	TRBD1	TRBV7-3	TRBJ2-2	NA
ASWGDVNRGNTQY	TRBD1	TRBV3-1/TRBV3-2	TRBJ2-3	NA
ASAGRTNTEAF	NA	TRBV10-2	TRBJ1-1	NA
ASSSGQGVGEQF	TRBD1	TRBV11-2	TRBJ2-1	few
ASSLDRENEKLF	NA	TRBV7-9	TRBJ1-4	NA
ASSEALQGETEAF	TRBD1	TRBV6-1	TRBJ1-1	NA
ASSRTTSPNYEQY	NA	TRBV6-5	TRBJ2-7	NA
ASSFTAGGKETQY	TRBD2	TRBV7-2	TRBJ2-5	few
ASSSNRDRYGYT	NA	TRBV7-2	TRBJ1-2	NA
ASSRLADMNTEAF	NA	TRBV4-3	TRBJ1-1	NA
AISEQSYNEQF	NA	TRBV10-3	TRBJ2-1	NA
ASSPGTGGDPF	TRBD2	TRBV12-3/TRBV12-4	TRBJ2-1	NA
SASQGDGYT	TRBD1	TRBV20-1	TRBJ1-2	NA
ASSAQARNEKLF	NA	TRBV7-2	TRBJ1-4	once
ASSFRQGYGYT	NA	TRBV27	TRBJ1-2	once
ASSLQGGEKLF	NA	TRBV27	TRBJ1-4	NA
ASRLSTDTQY	NA	TRBV12-3/TRBV12-4	TRBJ2-3	NA
ASSLGGDDTEAF	NA	TRBV5-1	TRBJ1-1	NA
ASSRLGGEQF	NA	TRBV12-3/TRBV12-4	TRBJ2-1	once
ASSSSGGGDYEQY	TRBD2	TRBV7-2	TRBJ2-7	NA
ASSLDRDYGYT	TRBD1	TRBV16	TRBJ1-2	NA
ASSVASGSFNTQY	TRBD2	TRBV9	TRBJ2-3	NA
ASSSWSQETQY	NA	TRBV27	TRBJ2-5	few
ASSLVYREAASTDTQY	TRBD2	TRBV14	TRBJ2-3	NA
ASSTRDRGCMTQY	NA	TRBV21-1	TRBJ2-3	few
ASTPRDRAGELF	TRBD1	TRBV19	TRBJ2-2	NA
ASSQDVASRGSYNEQF	NA	TRBV4-3	TRBJ2-1	NA
AWSPPDRMDQPQH	TRBD1	TRBV30	TRBJ1-5	few
ASSYSEANTEAF	NA	TRBV6-2/TRBV6-3	TRBJ1-1	NA
ASSTGQNLAKNIQY	NA	TRBV7-2	TRBJ2-4	NA
ASSPLQGLAF	TRBD1	TRBV18	TRBJ1-1	NA
ASSRLSSYEQY	NA	TRBV19	TRBJ2-7	NA
ASSLDRGNTIY	TRBD1	TRBV27	TRBJ1-3	NA
ASSQWDSNYGYT	TRBD1	TRBV3-1/TRBV3-2	TRBJ1-2	NA
ASSSNYPRELGYTEAF	NA	TRBV5-1	TRBJ1-1	NA
ASSPTRDRGGYEQY	TRBD1	TRBV6-6	TRBJ2-7	NA
ASYREAPGSEQY	TRBD2	TRBV2	TRBJ2-7	NA
ASSSRDTGSSGANVLT	NA	TRBV21-1	TRBJ2-6	NA
ASSLNPLAGGSYEQY	TRBD2	TRBV5-5	TRBJ2-7	NA
ASSLDSGDQPQH	NA	TRBV5-1	TRBJ1-5	NA
AWRTPGAASGYT	NA	TRBV30	TRBJ1-2	once
SVSGTGMGTGETQY	TRBD1	TRBV29-1	TRBJ2-5	few
ASRDRGQNYEQY	TRBD1	TRBV6-5	TRBJ2-7	NA
ASSRPSGTGANVLT	TRBD2	TRBV6-2/TRBV6-3	TRBJ2-6	NA
ASSLGLRQGGTEAF	TRBD1	TRBV5-1	TRBJ1-1	NA
ASSQDGGDGYT	NA	TRBV3-1/TRBV3-2	TRBJ1-2	NA
ASSYQTGMNTEAF	TRBD1	TRBV6-5	TRBJ1-1	NA
ASSTPGQGIYEQY	TRBD1	TRBV6-5	TRBJ2-7	NA
ASSIGRTGLTEAF	TRBD1	TRBV5-1	TRBJ1-1	NA
ASSRRLADSGNTIY	NA	TRBV14	TRBJ1-3	NA
ASSLSTTGEQY	NA	TRBV5-4	TRBJ2-7	NA
ASSASTGSHSPLH	NA	TRBV9	TRBJ1-6	NA